This is a list of T cell receptor beta chains from one sample in a study of beta chain features in type 1 diabetes. Using immunoSEQ multiplex PCR, the repertoire was profiled, and TCRdb retains in-frame clones only, with some absent. The sample includes some 150,000 clones, around 10% seen only once; the top ten take around 2%. Material: central memory CD4+ T cells from blood. These receptors all come from a man aged 18 to 29 in good health. CDR3s include the opening cysteine and the closing phenylalanine or tryptophan. Fields, in order: clone size, V gene, J gene, D gene, CDR3 protein, CDR3 DNA. D genes are given only for firm matches. Not every row has a clone size; where given, it reads once, few, many or a size class.

-	TRBV10-3	TRBJ2-3	-	CAIGAFGGASDTQYF	TGTGCCATCGGGGCCTTTGGCGGGGCCTCAGATACGCAGTATTTT
-	TRBV19	TRBJ1-2	TRBD1	CASSTLPGTGFYGYTF	TGTGCCAGTAGCACCTTACCCGGGACAGGTTTCTATGGCTACACCTTC
few	TRBV4-1	TRBJ2-1	-	CASSQDPSYNEQFF	TGCGCCAGCAGCCAAGATCCCTCCTACAATGAGCAGTTCTTC
-	TRBV5-1	TRBJ2-1	-	CASSLDPAYNEQFF	TGCGCCAGCAGTCTTGACCCTGCCTACAATGAGCAGTTCTTC
few	TRBV29-1	TRBJ2-3	-	CSLGGPTTDTQYF	TGCAGCCTCGGGGGCCCTACCACAGATACGCAGTATTTT
few	TRBV7-9	TRBJ1-6	-	CASSFLPGIQGGNSPLHF	TGTGCCAGCAGCTTTCTCCCTGGAATCCAGGGAGGAAATTCACCCCTCCACTTT
few	TRBV23-1	TRBJ1-2	-	CASSQSGPYYGYTF	TGCGCCAGCAGTCAATCGGGACCTTATTATGGCTACACCTTC
-	TRBV6-9	TRBJ2-5	TRBD1	CASRGTVQETQYF	TGTGCCAGCAGGGGGACAGTTCAAGAGACCCAGTACTTC
-	TRBV4-3	TRBJ2-3	TRBD2	CASSPRFSGSEGDTQYF	TGCGCCAGCAGCCCGAGATTTAGCGGGAGCGAAGGAGATACGCAGTATTTT
-	TRBV7-9	TRBJ2-1	-	CASSLIIGTLFF	TGTGCCAGCAGCTTAATTATAGGGACCCTGTTCTTC
-	TRBV9	TRBJ2-3	TRBD2	CASSVLGTSGDTQYF	TGTGCCAGCAGCGTACTAGGGACTAGCGGGGATACGCAGTATTTT
few	TRBV27	TRBJ2-4	-	CASEENIQYF	TGTGCCAGCGAGGAAAACATTCAGTACTTC
-	TRBV2	TRBJ1-4	-	CASHLEQLNEKLFF	TGTGCCAGCCACCTCGAACAACTTAATGAAAAACTGTTTTTT
-	TRBV19	TRBJ1-3	-	CASMSSGNTIYF	TGTGCCAGTATGTCCTCTGGAAACACCATATATTTT
-	TRBV4-2	TRBJ1-6	-	CASSQGGRGDNSPLHF	TGTGCCAGCAGCCAAGGAGGAAGGGGTGATAATTCACCCCTCCACTTT
-	TRBV9	TRBJ1-2	-	CASSEPGLNYGYTF	TGTGCCAGCAGCGAGCCGGGCCTCAACTATGGCTACACCTTC
few	TRBV7-2	TRBJ2-7	-	CASSLGLTGGEQYF	TGTGCCAGCAGCCTAGGACTAACCGGCGGCGAGCAGTACTTC
-	TRBV5-1	TRBJ1-4	-	CASSPSQGSTNEKLFF	TGCGCCAGCAGCCCATCCCAGGGATCAACTAATGAAAAACTGTTTTTT
-	TRBV15	TRBJ2-1	-	CATSPPAGRGGNEQFF	TGTGCCACCAGCCCCCCAGCGGGCAGGGGTGGCAATGAGCAGTTCTTC
few	TRBV30	TRBJ1-6	TRBD1	CAWDRGYSPLHF	TGTGCCTGGGACAGGGGCTATTCACCCCTCCACTTT
-	TRBV11-3	TRBJ2-5	TRBD1	CASSLGDRGETQYF	TGTGCCAGCAGCTTAGGGGACAGGGGAGAGACCCAGTACTTC
-	TRBV5-4	TRBJ2-1	-	CASSAQRVSYNEQFF	TGTGCCAGCAGCGCCCAGCGGGTCTCCTACAATGAGCAGTTCTTC
few	TRBV11-2	TRBJ2-2	TRBD2	CASSRLAGSVTGELFF	TGTGCCAGCAGCCGTCTAGCGGGAAGCGTCACCGGGGAGCTGTTTTTT
few	TRBV7-2	TRBJ2-3	TRBD2	CASNPGLATDTQYF	TGTGCCAGCAACCCGGGACTAGCCACAGATACGCAGTATTTT
-	TRBV7-3	TRBJ2-1	TRBD1	CASSFGTGNEQFF	TGTGCCAGCAGCTTCGGGACAGGCAATGAGCAGTTCTTC
-	TRBV28	TRBJ2-5	-	CASIPGAGRETQYF	TGTGCCAGCATACCCGGGGCAGGGCGGGAGACCCAGTACTTC
-	TRBV9	TRBJ1-5	TRBD1	CASSVEDRPNQPQHF	TGTGCCAGCAGCGTAGAGGACAGGCCTAATCAGCCCCAGCATTTT
few	TRBV29-1	TRBJ2-1	-	CSVKGTRGPEQFF	TGCAGCGTCAAGGGGACAAGGGGTCCTGAGCAGTTCTTC
few	TRBV29-1	TRBJ2-7	-	CSALGLSPYEQYF	TGCAGCGCCCTTGGACTTAGCCCCTACGAGCAGTACTTC
few	TRBV29-1	TRBJ2-5	-	CSVKPGGGLETQYF	TGCAGCGTCAAACCAGGTGGGGGTTTAGAGACCCAGTACTTC
few	TRBV2	TRBJ2-1	-	CASGRRGNEQFF	TGTGCCAGCGGCAGGCGTGGCAATGAGCAGTTCTTC
few	TRBV7-2	TRBJ2-7	-	CASLHREGYEQYF	TGTGCCAGCCTCCACAGGGAGGGCTACGAGCAGTACTTC
-	TRBV9	TRBJ2-2	-	CASSVERLNTGELFF	TGTGCCAGCAGCGTAGAACGGCTGAACACCGGGGAGCTGTTTTTT
-	TRBV9	TRBJ1-1	-	CASSVTGYTEAFF	TGTGCCAGCAGCGTAACGGGGTACACTGAAGCTTTCTTT
few	TRBV19	TRBJ1-1	-	CASSLNTEAFF	TGTGCCAGTAGTCTTAACACTGAAGCTTTCTTT
-	TRBV7-2	TRBJ2-5	TRBD2	CASRTRGETQYF	TGTGCCAGCCGGACTAGGGGAGAGACCCAGTACTTC
few	TRBV18	TRBJ2-7	-	CASSPRRSSYEQYF	TGTGCCAGCTCACCACGGAGGAGCTCCTACGAGCAGTACTTC
-	TRBV7-2	TRBJ2-3	TRBD2	CASRRLAGGHADTQYF	TGTGCCAGCAGGCGACTAGCGGGGGGGCATGCAGATACGCAGTATTTT
-	TRBV7-2	TRBJ2-1	TRBD2	CASSSRGTSAPEQFF	TGTGCCAGCAGCTCGAGGGGCACTAGCGCTCCTGAGCAGTTCTTC
-	TRBV7-8	TRBJ1-3	-	CASSLAGRGNTIYF	TGTGCCAGCAGCTTAGCCGGGCGCGGAAACACCATATATTTT
few	TRBV28	TRBJ2-7	-	CASSSVVYEQYF	TGTGCCAGCAGTTCGGTGGTCTACGAGCAGTACTTC
-	TRBV6-6	TRBJ1-1	-	CASIPGTGRGGTEAFF	TGTGCCAGCATCCCCGGTACGGGCCGGGGGGGCACTGAAGCTTTCTTT
few	TRBV19	TRBJ1-2	-	CASSPRGGTWGYGYTF	TGTGCCAGTAGTCCACGGGGAGGGACCTGGGGCTATGGCTACACCTTC
few	TRBV6-6	TRBJ2-5	TRBD1	CASSYFRGPQETQYF	TGTGCCAGCAGTTACTTCAGGGGGCCCCAAGAGACCCAGTACTTC
-	TRBV29-1	TRBJ2-5	-	CSVLRGLAETQYF	TGCAGCGTCCTAAGGGGTCTAGCAGAGACCCAGTACTTC